The clone carrying this T cell receptor (beta chain) was counted only a few times. The data were taken from a study of PD-L1 blockade in urothelial cancer. Study details: Each patient had 0 to 3 earlier chemotherapy regimens.

This CDR3 comprises 13 residues. Deletions cut 3 bases from V and 1 base from J, with 6 bases between. Germline loops: CDR1 MNHEY, CDR2 SMNVEV (reference sequence). Time point given: pretreatment peripheral blood. Generated by immunoSEQ multiplex PCR, the TCRdb table keeps only in-frame clones and is missing some. The repertoire holds 95,000 to 100,000 clones, with more than 75% as singletons. The J gene is TRBJ1-1, the V gene TRBV27, with D tentatively TRBD1 (6 bases). The specimen comprised PBMCs, sampled around atezolizumab (anti-PD-L1) treatment. This clonotype was sampled from a man aged 55-75 years with urothelial cancer. CDR3 nucleotide sequence: TGTGCCAGCAGTTTGACAGGGAACACTGAAGCTTTCTTT. It translates to CASSLTGNTEAFF.